The entry below gives a single T cell receptor beta chain sequence along with its context. Its matching antigen is unknown. TCR beta from blood CD8+ and CD4+ T cells was sequenced. RNA amounts of roughly 0.45 to 1 ug underwent reverse transcription with random hexamers. A multiplex approach, immunoSEQ multiplex PCR, amplified TCR beta CDR3 across 54 Vbeta and 13 Jbeta. Via MiXCR, TCRdb re-called the immunoSEQ multiplex PCR reads, giving one row per CDR3 protein. The sample includes 100,000 or so distinct CDR3 sequences, just under 95% of them seen just once. The data belong to a study of CD8 T cells in Susac syndrome. The V gene end was trimmed by 7 bases and the J gene end by 9 bases; junction bases not matched to a gene: 10. The CDR3 covers 13 residues. Germline CDR1 SQVTM, CDR2 ANQGSEA. Study-level findings and limits: It was acknowledged in the study that its TCR sequencing and HLA analysis involved a relatively small number of individuals.

The V and J genes are TRBV29-1 and TRBJ2-1; 9 bases agree with TRBD1. This clonotype was sampled from a human donor in good health. The sample comprised CD8+ T cells from PBMCs. The CDR3 region has the DNA TGCAGCGACACATGGACAGGGGCGGGTGAGCAGTTCTTC. Translated, it gives CSDTWTGAGEQFF.